The source of this TCR beta chain is a study of T cells in Graves' hyperthyroidism and ophthalmopathy. Overall study: Peripheral blood was acquired at first diagnosis, ahead of any therapy whatsoever.

Regions amplified from RNA transcripts were the TCR beta CDR3 regions. Using the HTBI primer set, a first-round RT-PCR was run on the TCR CDR3. TCRdb re-derived calls from the multiplex PCR reads in MiXCR, one entry per CDR3 protein. The sample lists nearly 600,000 distinct CDR3 sequences, 14% occurring once. V gave up 6 bases and J gave up 4 bases, with 18 bases separating them. Germline V gene lookup returns CDR1 MNHNS and CDR2 SASEGT. The CDR3 contains 15 residues. Sample: blood. This sequence was found in a woman in her late teens or twenties with Graves' ophthalmopathy. The V call is TRBV6-1, the J call TRBJ1-1, with D perhaps TRBD1 (5 bases). The CDR3 spells CASRSRGRRRTEAFF. The CDR3 region has the DNA TGTGCCAGCAGGTCCCGGGGCAGGAGGCGCACTGAAGCTTTCTTT.